Sequencing of this TCR beta chain was carried out in a study of OX40 agonist ivuxolimab in advanced cancers. Profiled with immunoSEQ multiplex PCR; TCRdb holds only in-frame clones, not every one. The sample includes approximately 7,000 clones, around 70% of them seen just once. Germline loops: CDR1 SNHLY, CDR2 FYNNEI. CDR3 size: 12 residues. The V and J ends lost 8 bases and 8 bases respectively, with 15 bases between them. By share, this clone ranks as medium-sized. The specimen comprised CD4+ or CD8+ T cells sorted from blood, sampled in a trial of the OX40 agonist ivuxolimab. V and J are TRBV2 and TRBJ1-2; TRBD1 might be the D (6 bases). This receptor was taken from an adult with an advanced solid tumor such as melanoma, head and neck, liver or kidney cancer. In nucleotides, the CDR3 is TGTGCCAGCCCAGGGGCCAGAGGCGGCTACACCTTC. It codes for CASPGARGGYTF.